Listed below are T cell receptor beta chains from one sample, sequenced in a study of shared clonotypes between healthy human individuals. Assay: immunoSEQ multiplex PCR; the TCRdb copy retains only in-frame clones and omits some. The repertoire consists of roughly 2.4 million clones, with around 95% occurring once and the leading ten covering 0.13%. Input material: naive CD4+ T cells sorted from blood. These receptors all stem from a man aged 18 to 29 in good health. Each CDR3 is given with its conserved first and last residue. A D gene is named only where the DNA matches it firmly. A row's size may be missing; if present it is once, few, many or a size class.

CDR3aa,CDR3nt,abundance,j_gene,v_gene,d_gene
CASSSGRQGTSGYTF,TGCGCCAGCAGCTCAGGCCGACAGGGAACCTCTGGCTACACCTTC,NA,TRBJ1-2,TRBV5-1,TRBD1
CAWRRTDYNSPLHF,TGTGCCTGGCGAAGGACAGATTATAATTCACCCCTCCACTTT,NA,TRBJ1-6,TRBV30,NA
CAWSFDRGNYGYTF,TGTGCCTGGAGTTTCGACAGGGGAAACTATGGCTACACCTTC,NA,TRBJ1-2,TRBV30,TRBD1
CASSLPGTDTQYF,TGTGCCAGCTCACTACCCGGCACAGATACGCAGTATTTT,once,TRBJ2-3,TRBV18,NA
CASSEVPSGGSTDTQYF,TGTGCCAGCAGTGAAGTACCTAGCGGGGGTAGCACAGATACGCAGTATTTT,few,TRBJ2-3,TRBV6-1,TRBD2
CASSEMWDGEQFF,TGTGCCAGCAGTGAAATGTGGGATGGTGAGCAGTTCTTC,NA,TRBJ2-1,TRBV2,NA
CASSSTGGPNEQYF,TGTGCCAGTAGTAGTACGGGGGGGCCAAACGAGCAGTACTTC,once,TRBJ2-7,TRBV19,TRBD2
CASSLGDRRSSYEQYF,TGTGCCAGCAGCTTAGGCGACAGGAGGAGCTCCTACGAGCAGTACTTC,NA,TRBJ2-7,TRBV7-9,NA
CASSPGLAGTDTQYF,TGTGCCAGCTCACCGGGACTAGCGGGCACAGATACGCAGTATTTT,NA,TRBJ2-3,TRBV18,TRBD2
CAWSTGDTQYF,TGTGCCTGGAGTACCGGAGATACGCAGTATTTT,NA,TRBJ2-3,TRBV30,NA
CASSLGDRGSTGELFF,TGTGCCAGCAGCTTAGGGGACAGGGGCAGCACCGGGGAGCTGTTTTTT,NA,TRBJ2-2,TRBV11-2,TRBD1
CASSPLAWAQETQYF,TGTGCCAGCAGCCCGCTGGCTTGGGCCCAAGAGACCCAGTACTTC,once,TRBJ2-5,TRBV7-2,NA
CASSDSYGYTF,TGTGCCAGCAGTGACAGCTATGGCTACACCTTC,NA,TRBJ1-2,TRBV6-5,NA
CASSPRTGVYEQYF,TGTGCCAGTAGTCCCCGGACAGGGGTCTACGAGCAGTACTTC,NA,TRBJ2-7,TRBV19,TRBD1
CASSIKGFGNQPQHF,TGTGCCAGTAGTATTAAGGGGTTCGGCAATCAGCCCCAGCATTTT,NA,TRBJ1-5,TRBV19,NA
CASSGQHNSPLHF,TGTGCCAGCAGTGGACAGCATAATTCACCCCTCCACTTT,NA,TRBJ1-6,TRBV6-1,NA